This T cell receptor (beta chain) was recovered during a study of control samples from healthy donors and cancer patients. Trimming pared 4 bases from V and 12 bases from J, leaving 17 bases between. Per the germline V gene, CDR1 is SGHNT and CDR2 is YYREEE (reference sequence). The CDR3 length is 14 residues. The protocol was immunoSEQ multiplex PCR, while the TCRdb copy is restricted to in-frame clones and leaves out a portion. The repertoire holds roughly 120,000 clones, with around 96% as singletons. The clonotype comes from a man aged 25-40 years in good health. Material: blood. The chain uses TRBV5-4 and TRBJ1-6; D uncertain. CDR3 amino acids: CASSPKTGLEPLHF. The CDR3 bases are TGTGCCAGCAGCCCAAAGACCGGGTTAGAACCCCTCCACTTT.